The present T cell receptor (beta chain) was sequenced within a study of T-cell reconstitution after alpha-beta-depleted transplantation in children. General study points: Surviving recipient T cells and thymic progenitors produced the high day-60 TCRbeta diversity seen in some patients. Where alpha-beta T cells came from about two months after transplant was reportedly several hundred expanded graft clones.

TCRbeta library construction was performed incorporating unique molecular identifiers. TCRdb processed the PCR reads anew with MiXCR; each CDR3 protein has one entry. Among some 87,000 distinct CDR3 sequences, about 14% were seen once, and the ten largest hold 15% to 20%. The count of this clonotype is one. The antigen is not known. V trimming: 7 bases; J trimming: 6 bases; junction bases outside the gene matches: 14. Germline CDR1 LNHDA, CDR2 SQIVND (reference sequence). This CDR3 has 16 amino acids. This chain uses TRBV19 with TRBJ2-2, with 7 nucleotides matching TRBD1. The source is a male patient between 2 and 10 years old who had a stem cell transplant for acute lymphoblastic leukemia, so the T cells may come from the graft donor. The sequenced sample was PBMCs, mostly from graft donor cells, obtained 180 days after TCRalphabeta/CD19-depleted stem cell transplant. This CDR3 reads CASKTSGQPRAGELFF. The CDR3 coding sequence is TGTGCCAGTAAGACCTCGGGACAGCCCAGGGCCGGGGAGCTGTTTTTT.